The 8 T cell receptor beta chains below come from one sample, sequenced in a study of blood T cell repertoires in COVID-19. Profiled with immunoSEQ multiplex PCR; TCRdb holds only in-frame clones, not every one. The sample lists 150,000 to 200,000 clones, roughly 82% occurring once. The sample comprised peripheral blood. The receptor source for this set is a woman in her 30s with acute or convalescent COVID-19.

This chain links TRBV28 with TRBJ2-1, with 11 bases fitting TRBD2. CDR1 is MDHEN, CDR2 SYDVKM, per germline. There are 14 residues in the CDR3. V was clipped by 6 bases and J by 9 bases; unmatched bases: 7. The CDR3 sequence: CASRPRLAGSEQFF. CDR3 coding DNA: TGTGCCAGCAGACCCAGACTAGCGGGAAGTGAGCAGTTCTTC.

The chain links TRBV9 to TRBJ2-1; 12 bases agree with TRBD2. The CDR3 sequence is 15 residues long. V was clipped by 4 bases and J by 6 bases; unmatched bases: 5. Germline V lookup: CDR1 SGDLS, CDR2 YYNGEE. CDR3 region: CASSQSSGRVNEQFF. DNA for the CDR3: TGTGCCAGCAGCCAATCTAGCGGGAGGGTCAATGAGCAGTTCTTC.

There are a few counts of this clone. The chain joins TRBV5-1 to TRBJ1-4; TRBD1 is a possible D gene (6 bases). Germline V CDR1 and CDR2: SGHRS, YFSETQ. The CDR3 contains 19 residues. V was cut by 4 bases and J by 5 bases, with 27 bases left in between. The CDR3 loop reads CASSVTDSLWGRVNEKLFF. The CDR3 coding sequence is TGCGCCAGCAGCGTAACGGACAGCCTGTGGGGTAGGGTGAATGAAAAACTGTTTTTT.

The chain joins TRBV11-2 to TRBJ1-2, with D tentatively TRBD1 (6 bases). V lost 3 bases and J lost 0, with 17 bases in between. This CDR3 contains 17 residues. Per germline, CDR1 SGHAT and CDR2 FQNNGV. In DNA, the CDR3 is TGTGCCAGCAGCTTGAGACAGGATCGAATATCTAACTATGGCTACACCTTC. This gives the protein CASSLRQDRISNYGYTF. The full variable domain, with the rest looked up from reference TRBV11-2 and TRBJ1-2, is EAGVAQSPRYKIIEKRQSVAFWCNPISGHATLYWYQQILGQGPKLLIQFQNNGVVDDSQLPKDRFSAERLKGVDSTLKIQPAKLEDSAVYLCASSLRQDRISNYGYTFGSGTRLTVV.

The sample holds one count of this clone. The V gene is TRBV5-1, the J gene TRBJ2-3; TRBD2 aligns across 8 bases. CDR1 is SGHRS, CDR2 YFSETQ, per germline. The CDR3 covers 15 residues. V lost 3 bases and J lost 2; bases outside the gene matches: 5. The CDR3 sequence is CASSSTGGATDTQYF. The CDR3 DNA reads as TGCGCCAGCAGCTCAACGGGAGGGGCCACAGATACGCAGTATTTT.

V and J are TRBV7-2 and TRBJ1-2, with D maybe TRBD1 (6 bases). The germline V and J ends were trimmed by 5 bases and 7 bases, with 14 bases remaining between them. This CDR3 region has 13 residues. Germline V gene lookup returns CDR1 SGHTA and CDR2 FQGNSA. Here the CDR3 DNA reads TGTGCCAGCAGCGCGGACAGCTGGGTTGGCTACACCTTC. Translation: CASSADSWVGYTF.

The table lists this clone with a few counts. The J gene is TRBJ2-3, the V gene TRBV4-2; D uncertain. V gave up 1 base and J gave up 6 bases, with 11 bases separating them. CDR1 is LGHNA, CDR2 YNFKEQ, per germline. The CDR3 is made up of 14 amino acids. The CDR3 sequence is CASSQATLGDTQYF. The CDR3, as DNA: TGTGCCAGCAGCCAAGCCACCCTCGGGGATACGCAGTATTTT.

The CDR3 is CASSPRSGSGDEQFF. The CDR3 DNA is TGTGCCAGCTCACCGAGGAGCGGGAGTGGCGATGAGCAGTTCTTC. This chain joins TRBV18 and TRBJ2-1; 8 positions match TRBD2. This CDR3 spans 15 amino acids. J was trimmed by 8 bases and V by 3 bases; bases with no gene match: 9. Germline loops: CDR1 KGHSH, CDR2 LQKENI.